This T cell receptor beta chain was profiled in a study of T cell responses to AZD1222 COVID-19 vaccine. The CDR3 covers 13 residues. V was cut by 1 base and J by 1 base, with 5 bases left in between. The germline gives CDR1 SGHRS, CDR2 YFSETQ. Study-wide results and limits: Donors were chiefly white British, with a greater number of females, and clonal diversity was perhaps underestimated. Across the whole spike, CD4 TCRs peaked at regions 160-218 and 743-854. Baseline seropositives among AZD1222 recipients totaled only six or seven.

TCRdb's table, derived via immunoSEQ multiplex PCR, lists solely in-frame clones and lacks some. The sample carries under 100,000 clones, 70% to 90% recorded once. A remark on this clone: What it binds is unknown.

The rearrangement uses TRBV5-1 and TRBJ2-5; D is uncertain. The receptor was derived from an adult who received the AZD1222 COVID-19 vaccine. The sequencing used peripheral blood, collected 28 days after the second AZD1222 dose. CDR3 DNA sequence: TGCGCCAGCAGCTTGTTCCCCCAAGAGACCCAGTACTTC. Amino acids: CASSLFPQETQYF.